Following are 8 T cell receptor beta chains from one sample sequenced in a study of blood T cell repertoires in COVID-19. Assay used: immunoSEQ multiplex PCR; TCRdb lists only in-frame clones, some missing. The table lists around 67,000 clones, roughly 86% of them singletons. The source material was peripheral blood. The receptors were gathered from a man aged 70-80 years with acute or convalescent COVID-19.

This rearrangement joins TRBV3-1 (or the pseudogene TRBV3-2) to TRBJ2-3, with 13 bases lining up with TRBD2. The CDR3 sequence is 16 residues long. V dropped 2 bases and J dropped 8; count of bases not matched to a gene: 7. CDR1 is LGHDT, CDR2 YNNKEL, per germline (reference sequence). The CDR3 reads CASSQTSGGAGVTQYF. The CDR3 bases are TGTGCCAGCAGCCAAACTAGCGGGGGGGCCGGGGTTACGCAGTATTTT.

CDR3 nucleotide sequence: TGTGCCAGCAGGGCCTCCAGCGGGAGTGGAACAGATACGCAGTATTTT. It yields the protein CASRASSGSGTDTQYF. The chain links TRBV7-3 to TRBJ2-3, with 8 bases fitting TRBD2. The J segment lost 3 bases and the V segment lost 6 bases, leaving 11 bases of the junction unmatched. CDR1 and CDR2 from the germline V gene are SGHTA and FQGTGA. The CDR3 consists of 16 residues. Supplemented by reference TRBV7-3 and TRBJ2-3, the full variable domain reads GAGVSQTPSNKVTEKGKYVELRCDPISGHTALYWYRQSLGQGPEFLIYFQGTGAADDSGLPNDRFFAVRPEGSVSTLKIQRTERGDSAVYLCASRASSGSGTDTQYFGPGTRLTVL.

The CDR3 loop reads CASSLTGLSTGNTEAFF. DNA of the CDR3: TGTGCCAGCAGTTTAACGGGACTCTCAACAGGGAACACTGAAGCTTTCTTT. The rearrangement uses TRBV27 and TRBJ1-1, with D perhaps TRBD1 (5 bases). Germline V gene lookup returns CDR1 MNHEY and CDR2 SMNVEV (reference sequence). With 2 bases removed from V and 1 base from J, the gap between germline ends came to 17 bases. The length of the CDR3 is 17 residues.

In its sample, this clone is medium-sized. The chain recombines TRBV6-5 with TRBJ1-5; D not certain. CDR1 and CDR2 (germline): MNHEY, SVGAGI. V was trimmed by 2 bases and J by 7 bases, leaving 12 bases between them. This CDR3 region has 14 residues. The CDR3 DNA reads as TGTGCCAGCAGTTACGGGGAGATGGGGCAGCCCCAGCATTTT. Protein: CASSYGEMGQPQHF.

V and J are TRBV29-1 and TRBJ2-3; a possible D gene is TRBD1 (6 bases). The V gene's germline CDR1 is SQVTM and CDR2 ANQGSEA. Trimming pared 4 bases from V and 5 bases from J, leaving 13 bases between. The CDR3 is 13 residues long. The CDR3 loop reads CSVVGRGEDTQYF. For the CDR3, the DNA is TGCAGCGTTGTGGGCAGGGGTGAAGATACGCAGTATTTT.

The CDR3 nucleotides read TGCAGTGCTAGTGCGCCTAGCGGGAGGGCCTACGAGCAGTACTTC. Protein sequence: CSASAPSGRAYEQYF. The chain joins TRBV20-1 to TRBJ2-7; 12 bases fit TRBD2. The CDR3 is 15 amino acids. The J segment lost 2 bases and the V segment lost 3 bases, leaving 5 bases of the junction unmatched. In germline, CDR1 is DFQATT, CDR2 SNEGSKA (reference sequence).

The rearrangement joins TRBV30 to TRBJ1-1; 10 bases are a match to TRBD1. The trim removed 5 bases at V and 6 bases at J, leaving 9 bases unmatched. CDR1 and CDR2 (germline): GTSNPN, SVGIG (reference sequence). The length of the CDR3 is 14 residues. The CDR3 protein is CAWEDRGYKAEAFF. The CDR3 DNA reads TGTGCCTGGGAGGACAGGGGGTATAAGGCTGAAGCTTTCTTT. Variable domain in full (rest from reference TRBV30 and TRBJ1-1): SQTIHQWPATLVQPVGSPLSLECTVEGTSNPNLYWYRQAAGRGLQLLFYSVGIGQISSEVPQNLSASRPQDRQFILSSKKLLLSDSGFYLCAWEDRGYKAEAFFGQGTRLTVV.

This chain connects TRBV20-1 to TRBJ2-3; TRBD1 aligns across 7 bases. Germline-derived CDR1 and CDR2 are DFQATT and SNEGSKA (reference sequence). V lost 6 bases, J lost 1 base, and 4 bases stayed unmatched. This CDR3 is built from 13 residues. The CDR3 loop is CSASTGGTDTQYF. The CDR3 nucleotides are TGCAGTGCCAGTACAGGGGGCACAGATACGCAGTATTTT.